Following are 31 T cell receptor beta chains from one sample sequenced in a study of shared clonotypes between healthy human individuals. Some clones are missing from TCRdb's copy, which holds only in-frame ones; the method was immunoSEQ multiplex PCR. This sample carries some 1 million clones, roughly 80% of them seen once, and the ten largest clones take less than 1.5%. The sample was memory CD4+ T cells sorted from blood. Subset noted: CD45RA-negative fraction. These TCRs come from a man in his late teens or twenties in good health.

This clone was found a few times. CDR3: CASSYQRTAYGYTF. The CDR3 coding sequence is TGTGCCAGCAGCTACCAACGGACAGCGTATGGCTACACCTTC. The J gene is TRBJ1-2, the V gene TRBV7-8; D possibly corresponds to TRBD1 (6 bases). This CDR3 region has 14 residues. Germline V CDR1 and CDR2: SGHVS, FQNEAQ. V shed 4 bases and J shed 5 bases, with 14 bases lying between them.

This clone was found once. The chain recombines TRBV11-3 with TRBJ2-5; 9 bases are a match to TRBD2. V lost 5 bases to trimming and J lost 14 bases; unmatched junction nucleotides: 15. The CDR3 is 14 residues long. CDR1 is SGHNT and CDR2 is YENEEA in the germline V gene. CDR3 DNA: TGTGCCAGCAGCCAACATGGGACTAGCTCCGATTGTTACTTC. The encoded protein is CASSQHGTSSDCYF.

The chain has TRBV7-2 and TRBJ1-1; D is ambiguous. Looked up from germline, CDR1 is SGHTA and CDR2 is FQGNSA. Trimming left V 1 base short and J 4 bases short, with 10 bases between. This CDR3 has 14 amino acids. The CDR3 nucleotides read TGTGCCAGCAGCTTAGAGGCGGAACTCACTGAAGCTTTCTTT. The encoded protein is CASSLEAELTEAFF. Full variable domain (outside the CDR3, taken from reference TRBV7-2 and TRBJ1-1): GAGVSQSPSNKVTEKGKDVELRCDPISGHTALYWYRQSLGQGLEFLIYFQGNSAPDKSGLPSDRFSAERTGGSVSTLTIQRTQQEDSAVYLCASSLEAELTEAFFGQGTRLTVV.

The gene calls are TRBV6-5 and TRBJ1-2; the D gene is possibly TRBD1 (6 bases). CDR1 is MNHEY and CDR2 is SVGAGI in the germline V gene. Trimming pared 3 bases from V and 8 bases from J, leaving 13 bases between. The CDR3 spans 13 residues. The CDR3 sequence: CASSYSGGLGYTF. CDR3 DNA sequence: TGTGCCAGCAGTTATAGTGGGGGGCTCGGCTACACCTTC.

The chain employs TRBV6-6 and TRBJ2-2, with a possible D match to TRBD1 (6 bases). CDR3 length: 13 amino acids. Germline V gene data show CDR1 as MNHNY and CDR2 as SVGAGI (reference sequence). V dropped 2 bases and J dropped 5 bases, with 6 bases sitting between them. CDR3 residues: CASSYDRTGELFF. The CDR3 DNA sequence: TGTGCCAGCAGTTACGACAGGACCGGGGAGCTGTTTTTT.

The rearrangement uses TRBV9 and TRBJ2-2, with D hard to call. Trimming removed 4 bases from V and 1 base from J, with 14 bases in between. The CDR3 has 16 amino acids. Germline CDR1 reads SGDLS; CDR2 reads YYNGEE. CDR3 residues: CASSPRMGMNTGELFF. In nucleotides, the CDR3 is TGTGCCAGCAGCCCGCGAATGGGTATGAACACCGGGGAGCTGTTTTTT.

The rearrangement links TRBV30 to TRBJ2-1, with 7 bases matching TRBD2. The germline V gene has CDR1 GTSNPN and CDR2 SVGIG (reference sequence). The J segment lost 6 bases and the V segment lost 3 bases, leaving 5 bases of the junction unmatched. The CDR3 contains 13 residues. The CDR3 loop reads CAWSSGIVNEQFF. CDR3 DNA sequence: TGTGCCTGGAGCAGCGGGATCGTCAATGAGCAGTTCTTC.

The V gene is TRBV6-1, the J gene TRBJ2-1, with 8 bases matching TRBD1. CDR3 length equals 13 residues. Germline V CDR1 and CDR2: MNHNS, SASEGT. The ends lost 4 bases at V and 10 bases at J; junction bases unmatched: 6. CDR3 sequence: CASSVGQAPEQFF. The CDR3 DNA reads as TGTGCCAGCAGTGTGGGACAGGCCCCCGAGCAGTTCTTC.

The CDR3 DNA reads as TGTGCCAGCTCACCGCCTAGCGGGGGAAGTAGGATCAATGAGCAGTTCTTC. This codes for CASSPPSGGSRINEQFF. This sequence joins TRBV18 and TRBJ2-1; 10 bases match TRBD2. This CDR3 comprises 17 residues. V gave up 3 bases and J gave up 6 bases; unmatched junction bases: 11. Germline-derived CDR1 and CDR2 are KGHSH and LQKENI. The full variable domain, with the rest looked up from reference TRBV18 and TRBJ2-1, is NAGVMQNPRHLVRRRGQEARLRCSPMKGHSHVYWYRQLPEEGLKFMVYLQKENIIDESGMPKERFSAEFPKEGPSILRIQQVVRGDSAAYFCASSPPSGGSRINEQFFGPGTRLTVL.

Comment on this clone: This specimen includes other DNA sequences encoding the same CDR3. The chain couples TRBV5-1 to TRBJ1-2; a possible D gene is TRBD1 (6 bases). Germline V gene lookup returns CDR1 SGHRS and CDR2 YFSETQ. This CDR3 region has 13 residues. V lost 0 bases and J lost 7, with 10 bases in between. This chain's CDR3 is CASSLGQGSGYTF. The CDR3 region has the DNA TGCGCCAGCAGCTTGGGGCAGGGGTCTGGCTACACCTTC.

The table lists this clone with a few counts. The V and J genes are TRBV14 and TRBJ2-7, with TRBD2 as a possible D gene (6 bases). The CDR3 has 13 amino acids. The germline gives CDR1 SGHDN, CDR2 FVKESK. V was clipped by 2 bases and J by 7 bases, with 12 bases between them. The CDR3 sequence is CASSQYVAGEQYF. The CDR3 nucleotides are TGTGCCAGCAGCCAATATGTGGCGGGGGAGCAGTACTTC.

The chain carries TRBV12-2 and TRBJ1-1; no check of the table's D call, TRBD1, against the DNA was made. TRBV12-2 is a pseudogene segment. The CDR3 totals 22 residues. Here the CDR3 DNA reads TGTGCAAGTCGCTCACCATCACGGGGATCCTGGGACACACGAAGGGTAAACACTGAAGCTTTCTTT. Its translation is CASRSPSRGSWDTRRVNTEAFF.

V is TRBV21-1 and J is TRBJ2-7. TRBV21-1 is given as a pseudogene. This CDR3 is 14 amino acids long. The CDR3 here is CASSPGPYAHEQYF. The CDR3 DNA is TGTGCCAGCAGCCCCGGCCCTTACGCCCACGAGCAGTACTTC.

CDR3 nucleotides: TGTGCCAGCCGATTAGCAGGGGGCACTGAAGCTTTCTTT. Translation gives CASRLAGGTEAFF. The chain is built from TRBV11-2 and TRBJ1-1, with 7 bases identical to TRBD1. V lost 8 bases, J lost 4 bases, and 7 bases stayed unmatched. This CDR3 has 13 residues. Germline V gene sequence: CDR1 SGHAT, CDR2 FQNNGV.

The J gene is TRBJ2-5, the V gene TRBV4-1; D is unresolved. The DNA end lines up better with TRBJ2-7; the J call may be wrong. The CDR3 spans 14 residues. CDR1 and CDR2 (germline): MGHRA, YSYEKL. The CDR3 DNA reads TGCGCCAGCAGCCCCATGCGGAACTCCTACGAGCAGTACTTC. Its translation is CASSPMRNSYEQYF.

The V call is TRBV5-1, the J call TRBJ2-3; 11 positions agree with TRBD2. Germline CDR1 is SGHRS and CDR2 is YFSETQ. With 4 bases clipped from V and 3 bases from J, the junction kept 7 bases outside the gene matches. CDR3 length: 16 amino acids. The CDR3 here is CASSPPTSGATDTQYF. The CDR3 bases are TGCGCCAGCAGCCCCCCGACTAGCGGGGCAACAGATACGCAGTATTTT. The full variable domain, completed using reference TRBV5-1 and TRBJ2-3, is KAGVTQTPRYLIKTRGQQVTLSCSPISGHRSVSWYQQTPGQGLQFLFEYFSETQRNKGNFPGRFSGRQFSNSRSEMNVSTLELGDSALYLCASSPPTSGATDTQYFGPGTRLTVL.

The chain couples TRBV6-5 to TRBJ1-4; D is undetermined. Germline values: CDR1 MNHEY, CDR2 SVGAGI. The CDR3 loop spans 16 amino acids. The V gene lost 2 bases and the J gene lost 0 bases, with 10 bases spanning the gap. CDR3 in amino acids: CASSYRRRPTNEKLFF. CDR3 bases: TGTGCCAGCAGTTACCGAAGGCGTCCAACTAATGAAAAACTGTTTTTT.

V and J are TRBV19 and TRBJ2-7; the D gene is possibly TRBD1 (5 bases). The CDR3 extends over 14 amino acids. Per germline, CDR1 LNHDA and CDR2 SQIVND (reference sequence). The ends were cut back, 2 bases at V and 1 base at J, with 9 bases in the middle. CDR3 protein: CASSITGLSYEQYF. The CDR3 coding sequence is TGTGCCAGTAGTATAACAGGTCTTTCCTACGAGCAGTACTTC.

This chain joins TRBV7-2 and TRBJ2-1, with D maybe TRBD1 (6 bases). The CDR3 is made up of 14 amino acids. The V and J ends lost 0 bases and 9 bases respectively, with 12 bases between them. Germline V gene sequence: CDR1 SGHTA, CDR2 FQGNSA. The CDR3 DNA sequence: TGTGCCAGCAGCTTAGCGGGGGCGGTGCGTGAGCAGTTCTTC. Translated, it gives CASSLAGAVREQFF.

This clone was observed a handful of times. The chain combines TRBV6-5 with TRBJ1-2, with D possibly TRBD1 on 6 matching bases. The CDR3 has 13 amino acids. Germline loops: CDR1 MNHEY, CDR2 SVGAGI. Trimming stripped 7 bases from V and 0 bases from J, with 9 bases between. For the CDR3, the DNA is TGTGCCAGCACTAGGGACACTAACTATGGCTACACCTTC. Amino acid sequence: CASTRDTNYGYTF.

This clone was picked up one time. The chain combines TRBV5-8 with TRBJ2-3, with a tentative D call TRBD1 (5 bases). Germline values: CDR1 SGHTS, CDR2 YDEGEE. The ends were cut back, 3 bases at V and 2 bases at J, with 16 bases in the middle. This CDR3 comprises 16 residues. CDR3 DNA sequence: TGTGCCAGCAGCTCCAAACAGGATACTACCACAGATACGCAGTATTTT. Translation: CASSSKQDTTTDTQYF.

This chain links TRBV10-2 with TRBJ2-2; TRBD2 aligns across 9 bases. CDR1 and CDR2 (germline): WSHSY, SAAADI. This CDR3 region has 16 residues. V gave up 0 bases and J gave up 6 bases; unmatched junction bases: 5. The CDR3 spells CASSESLTSGPGELFF. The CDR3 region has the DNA TGCGCCAGCAGTGAGTCTTTGACTAGCGGCCCCGGGGAGCTGTTTTTT.

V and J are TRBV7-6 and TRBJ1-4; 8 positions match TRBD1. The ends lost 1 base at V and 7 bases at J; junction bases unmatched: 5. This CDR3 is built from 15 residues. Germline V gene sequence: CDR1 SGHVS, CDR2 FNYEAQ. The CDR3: CASSLGQGPGEKLFF. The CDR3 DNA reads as TGTGCCAGCAGCTTAGGACAGGGGCCGGGTGAAAAACTGTTTTTT.

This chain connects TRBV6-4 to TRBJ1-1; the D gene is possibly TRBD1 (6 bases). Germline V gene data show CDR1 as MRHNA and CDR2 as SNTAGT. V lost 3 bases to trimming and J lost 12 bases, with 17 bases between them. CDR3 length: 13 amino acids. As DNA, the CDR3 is TGTGCCAGCAGTGAATGGGTCGGGGGGGCCCCTTTCTTT. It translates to CASSEWVGGAPFF.

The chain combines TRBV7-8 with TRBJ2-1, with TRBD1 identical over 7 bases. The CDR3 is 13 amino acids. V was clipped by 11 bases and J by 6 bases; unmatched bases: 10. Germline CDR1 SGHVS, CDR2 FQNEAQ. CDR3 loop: CAHRTGVGNEQFF. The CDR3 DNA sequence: TGTGCCCATCGTACAGGGGTAGGCAATGAGCAGTTCTTC.

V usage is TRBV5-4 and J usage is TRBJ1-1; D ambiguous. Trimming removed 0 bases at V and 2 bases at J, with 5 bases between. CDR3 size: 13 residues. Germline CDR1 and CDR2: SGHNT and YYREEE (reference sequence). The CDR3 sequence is CASSLDVNTEAFF. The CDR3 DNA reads TGTGCCAGCAGCTTGGATGTTAACACTGAAGCTTTCTTT.

The CDR3 loop reads CASSPPVRLVGTEAFF. The DNA of the CDR3 is TGTGCCAGCAGCCCCCCAGTGAGGTTGGTTGGCACTGAAGCTTTCTTT. The rearrangement links TRBV11-2 to TRBJ1-1; no reliable D call. The CDR3 length is 16 residues. V gave up 5 bases and J gave up 4 bases, with 20 bases separating them. Germline CDR1 and CDR2: SGHAT and FQNNGV.

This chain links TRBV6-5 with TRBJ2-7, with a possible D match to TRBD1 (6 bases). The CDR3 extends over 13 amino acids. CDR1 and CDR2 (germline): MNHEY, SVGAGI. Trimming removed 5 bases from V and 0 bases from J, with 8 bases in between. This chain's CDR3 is CASSTGFSYEQYF. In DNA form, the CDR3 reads TGTGCCAGCAGTACAGGGTTCTCCTACGAGCAGTACTTC.

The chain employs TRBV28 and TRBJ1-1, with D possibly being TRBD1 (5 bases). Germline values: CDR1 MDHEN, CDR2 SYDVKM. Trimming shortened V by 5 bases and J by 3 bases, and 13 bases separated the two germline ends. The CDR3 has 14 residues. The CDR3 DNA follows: TGTGCCAGCAGTCTAGGCAGGGCGGACACTGAAGCTTTCTTT. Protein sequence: CASSLGRADTEAFF.

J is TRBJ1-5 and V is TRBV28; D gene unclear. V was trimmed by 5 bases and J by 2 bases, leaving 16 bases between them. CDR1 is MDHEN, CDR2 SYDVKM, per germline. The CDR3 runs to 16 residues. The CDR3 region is CASSPPDIRGNQPQHF. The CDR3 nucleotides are TGTGCCAGCAGTCCCCCCGACATTAGGGGCAATCAGCCCCAGCATTTT. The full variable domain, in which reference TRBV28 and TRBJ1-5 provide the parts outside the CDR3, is DVKVTQSSRYLVKRTGEKVFLECVQDMDHENMFWYRQDPGLGLRLIYFSYDVKMKEKGDIPEGYSVSREKKERFSLILESASTNQTSMYLCASSPPDIRGNQPQHFGDGTRLSIL.

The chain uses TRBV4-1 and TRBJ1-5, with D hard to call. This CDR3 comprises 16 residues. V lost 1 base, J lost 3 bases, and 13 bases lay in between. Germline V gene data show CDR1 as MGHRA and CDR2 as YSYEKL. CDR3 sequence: CASSQANAGYNQPQHF. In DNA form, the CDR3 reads TGCGCCAGCAGCCAAGCTAACGCGGGTTACAATCAGCCCCAGCATTTT.